The sequence of this TCR beta chain was determined in a study of cytomegalovirus exposure and HLA in healthy donors. General study results and limits: There were several of the most significant clusters that appeared linked to common viral pathogens in a later analysis. Owing to their indistinguishability, certain V segments, notably TRBV6-2 and TRBV6-3, were excluded. Later work found most CMV-associated TCR beta chains apparently HLA-restricted. Most of the TCR beta V segments (in an earlier analysis) were productive either about 87% or about 30% of the time.

13 Jbeta primers and 60 Vbeta primers were used for the PCR. The assay was immunoSEQ multiplex PCR, and TCRdb's table has in-frame clones only and misses some. This sample has around 200,000 clones, with about 70% found just once. As concerns this clone: Its specificity is not known.

This CDR3 is built from 13 residues. In germline, CDR1 is MDHEN, CDR2 SYDVKM. After removal of 5 bases from V and 9 bases from J, the junction contained 8 bases not matched to a gene. What was sequenced was PBMCs. This TCR was sampled from a man aged 35 to 55 in good health and CMV-seropositive. The J gene is TRBJ1-2, the V gene TRBV28, with 8 positions matching TRBD1. The CDR3 DNA is TGTGCCAGCAGTCCACAGGGGGAAAGGAGCTACACCTTC. This gives the protein CASSPQGERSYTF.